The present T cell receptor (beta chain) was sequenced within a study of T-cell reconstitution after alpha-beta-depleted transplantation in children. After removal of 0 bases from V and 5 bases from J, the junction contained 6 bases not matched to a gene. CDR3 length: 18 residues. Per the germline V gene, CDR1 is SGHRS and CDR2 is YFSETQ. Molecular barcoding with unique molecular identifiers was used for the TCRbeta library. Each CDR3 protein is one row after TCRdb ran MiXCR on the PCR reads. The data show some 490,000 distinct CDR3 sequences, around 12% seen once. Sequenced here: PBMCs from the stem cell graft donor, sampled from the stem cell graft. This sequence originates from a human donor who donated a stem cell graft to a child with combined immunodeficiency. This sequence joins TRBV5-1 and TRBJ2-3; TRBD2 agrees at 16 bases. The CDR3 bases are TGCGCCAGCAGCTTGGAAGGGACTAGCGGGAGGGCCGGAGATACGCAGTATTTT. Protein sequence: CASSLEGTSGRAGDTQYF.